This entry describes one TCR beta chain. Its antigen is unknown. The CDR3 sequence is 13 residues long. CDR1 is MNHEY, CDR2 SMNVEV, per germline (reference sequence). V trimming: 9 bases; J trimming: 1 base; junction bases outside the gene matches: 2. TCR beta libraries were built with iRepertoire HTBI primers and Arm-PCR of CDR3 regions. Via MiXCR, TCRdb re-called the multiplex PCR reads, giving one row per CDR3 protein. The sample carries roughly 300,000 distinct CDR3 sequences, 20% to 25% recorded once. The data stem from a study of regulatory T cells in long-lasting Graves disease. General observations from the study: The persistent group shared some 2,700 public clonotypes, more than the approximately 890 shared by new patients.

As to time point: persistent/refractory GD, antithyroid drugs over 5 years with positive TRAb. TCR sequences were obtained from RNA taken from PBMCs. The gene calls are TRBV27 and TRBJ1-1, with TRBD1 matching over 10 bases. The source material was peripheral blood mononuclear cells (PBMCs), sampled when the disease was refractory, from a patient treated with antithyroid drugs. The clonotype comes from a female donor with Graves disease. CDR3 DNA: TGTGCCAGTTGGGACAGGGGGAACACTGAAGCTTTCTTT. Residues: CASWDRGNTEAFF.